What follows are 17 T cell receptor beta chains derived from one specimen sequenced in a study of cytomegalovirus exposure and HLA in healthy donors. Use of 60 Vbeta and 13 Jbeta primers characterized the PCR. Some clones are missing from TCRdb's copy, which holds only in-frame ones; the method was immunoSEQ multiplex PCR. The table for this sample gives around 110,000 clones. The material sequenced was PBMCs. The receptors were sampled from a middle-aged man in good health and CMV-seropositive.

In nucleotides, the CDR3 is TGTGCCAGCAGTTTAAGTCTGTCAGGGAACCAGCCCCAGCATTTT. Translating gives CASSLSLSGNQPQHF. This chain uses TRBV28 with TRBJ1-5; weak D call: TRBD1 (5 bases). The V end was cut by 2 bases, the J end by 7 bases, with 15 bases between. This CDR3 is 15 amino acids long. CDR1 and CDR2 from the germline V gene are MDHEN and SYDVKM.

The rearrangement joins TRBV5-1 to TRBJ2-1; TRBD2 agrees at 9 bases. The ends lost 0 bases at V and 0 bases at J; junction bases unmatched: 7. In germline, CDR1 is SGHRS, CDR2 YFSETQ. This CDR3 is 18 amino acids long. CDR3 nucleotide sequence: TGCGCCAGCAGCTTGGACCTAGCGGGACAAATCTCCTACAATGAGCAGTTCTTC. Translation gives CASSLDLAGQISYNEQFF.

The V gene is TRBV4-2, the J gene TRBJ2-7, with 7 nucleotides matching TRBD2. V gave up 1 base and J gave up 6 bases; unmatched junction bases: 12. The V gene's germline CDR1 is LGHNA and CDR2 YNFKEQ. CDR3 length: 16 amino acids. CDR3 nucleotides: TGTGCCAGCAGCCAAGGCACTAGCGTGCCCTCTGGCGAGCAGTACTTC. Its protein is CASSQGTSVPSGEQYF.

This chain joins TRBV29-1 and TRBJ1-1; 9 bases are shared with TRBD1. The CDR3 loop spans 15 amino acids. Germline V gene sequence: CDR1 SQVTM, CDR2 ANQGSEA. The junction had 15 bases not matched to a gene; V was cut back by 7 bases and J by 6 bases. The CDR3, as DNA: TGCAGCGCCCGGGACAGGGATTTTCGGGGGGCTGAAGCTTTCTTT. Translating it yields CSARDRDFRGAEAFF.

V is TRBV5-5 and J is TRBJ1-1, with D uncertain. CDR3 length: 14 residues. Between the trimmed V and J ends, which lost 2 bases and 0 bases, there was a span of 8 bases. The germline gives CDR1 SGHKS, CDR2 YYEKEE (reference sequence). The CDR3 DNA follows: TGTGCCAGCAGCTTTTCCCTTATGAACACTGAAGCTTTCTTT. This sequence encodes CASSFSLMNTEAFF.

The V gene is TRBV4-3, the J gene TRBJ2-7, with 12 bases matching TRBD1. V shed 5 bases and J 7 bases; nucleotides not matched to a gene: 6. Germline CDR1 reads LGHNA; CDR2 reads YSLEER. The CDR3 has 14 amino acids. CDR3 nucleotide sequence: TGCGCCAGCAGCACCGGGACAGGGGGCGAAGAGCAGTACTTC. Protein sequence: CASSTGTGGEEQYF.

This chain joins TRBV6-1 and TRBJ2-5, with 11 bases lining up with TRBD2. The germline V gene encodes CDR1 MNHNS and CDR2 SASEGT. The CDR3 spans 13 residues. The CDR3, as DNA: TGTGCTCTGACTAGCGGGGATGTCGGGACCCAGTACTTC. Translation gives CALTSGDVGTQYF.

V gene TRBV5-1 combines with J gene TRBJ2-2; D unclear. Deletions cut 4 bases from V and 0 bases from J, with 7 bases between. Looked up from germline, CDR1 is SGHRS and CDR2 is YFSETQ. This CDR3 contains 14 residues. The CDR3 loop is CASSPVTNTGELFF. In nucleotides, the CDR3 is TGCGCCAGCAGCCCCGTAACGAACACCGGGGAGCTGTTTTTT.

This chain uses TRBV5-1 with TRBJ1-2; D is ambiguous. Germline loops: CDR1 SGHRS, CDR2 YFSETQ. This CDR3 spans 14 amino acids. The V and J ends lost 0 bases and 7 bases respectively, with 13 bases between them. In DNA form, the CDR3 reads TGCGCCAGCAGCTTGGAGCATGGGCTTAGTGGCTACACCTTC. This codes for CASSLEHGLSGYTF.

V usage is TRBV7-3 and J usage is TRBJ2-7; 10 bases map to TRBD2. Gene TRBJ2-1 matches the end of the DNA better, so the J call may be wrong. Germline lookup yields CDR1 SGHTA and CDR2 FQGTGA. The CDR3 has 15 amino acids. The CDR3 region has the DNA TGTGCCAGCAGCCCCCAGGCTAGCGGGAGTAATGAGCAGTTCTTC. Its protein product is CASSPQASGSNEQFF.

The rearrangement uses TRBV7-8 and TRBJ2-2, with 8 bases matching TRBD1. CDR3 length: 16 residues. V trimming: 5 bases; J trimming: 1 base; junction bases outside the gene matches: 6. Germline CDR1 reads SGHVS; CDR2 reads FQNEAQ. The CDR3 here is CASSPTGTGNTGELFF. The DNA for the CDR3 is TGTGCCAGCAGCCCGACCGGGACAGGGAACACCGGGGAGCTGTTTTTT.

This chain links TRBV7-9 with TRBJ1-3, with TRBD1 matching over 9 bases. The CDR3 is 18 amino acids. V shed 2 bases and J 4 bases; nucleotides not matched to a gene: 12. Looked up from germline, CDR1 is SEHNR and CDR2 is FQNEAQ (reference sequence). The CDR3 DNA sequence: TGTGCCAGCAGCTTACTCGGACAGGGGACAATATTCGGAAACACCATATATTTT. This codes for CASSLLGQGTIFGNTIYF.

V usage is TRBV19 and J usage is TRBJ1-1; no definite D call. CDR3 length equals 13 residues. Per germline, CDR1 LNHDA and CDR2 SQIVND (reference sequence). The V end was cut by 1 base, the J end by 0 bases, with 3 bases between. CDR3 nucleotide sequence: TGTGCCAGTAGTATAGTAGTGAACACTGAAGCTTTCTTT. This translates into CASSIVVNTEAFF.

The chain couples TRBV15 to TRBJ2-5; 11 bases agree with TRBD2. Trimming cost V 2 bases and J 2 bases; bases outside gene matches: 4. Germline V gene data show CDR1 as LNHNV and CDR2 as YYDKDF (reference sequence). The CDR3 loop spans 16 amino acids. The CDR3 DNA is TGTGCCACCAGCAGACCGGGACTAGCGGCACAAGAGACCCAGTACTTC. Translated: CATSRPGLAAQETQYF.

The rearrangement joins TRBV9 to TRBJ2-3; D ambiguous. Looked up from germline, CDR1 is SGDLS and CDR2 is YYNGEE. V dropped 5 bases and J dropped 1 base, with 11 bases sitting between them. CDR3 length: 14 residues. The CDR3 region has the DNA TGTGCCAGCAGTCCGGTGGGCGGCACAGATACGCAGTATTTT. Its translation: CASSPVGGTDTQYF.

The rearrangement uses TRBV7-9 and TRBJ2-1, with 9 bases aligning to TRBD2. The V gene's germline CDR1 is SEHNR and CDR2 FQNEAQ (reference sequence). CDR3 length equals 15 residues. The V gene end was trimmed by 3 bases and the J gene end by 3 bases; junction bases not matched to a gene: 3. Here the CDR3 DNA reads TGTGCCAGCAGCTTGGCTAGCGGGGTCTACAATGAGCAGTTCTTC. Translation gives CASSLASGVYNEQFF.

The gene calls are TRBV5-1 and TRBJ2-7, with a possible D match to TRBD2 (6 bases). Between the trimmed V and J ends, which lost 0 bases and 2 bases, there was a span of 18 bases. The CDR3 has 17 residues. CDR1 and CDR2 from the germline V gene are SGHRS and YFSETQ. The CDR3 DNA is TGCGCCAGCAGCTTGGGACTAGGTGGTGTGGGGGCCTACGAGCAGTACTTC. Protein sequence: CASSLGLGGVGAYEQYF.